This TCR beta chain came from a study of regulatory T cells in long-lasting Graves disease. Study outcomes and limitations: Newly diagnosed disease favored TRBV20-1 and TRBJ2-1 over persistent disease. Only a small sample size was used, which may have cut accuracy. New patients shared fewer public clonotypes (around 980) than persistent patients did (around 3,000).

The TCR beta library used iRepertoire HTBI primers with Arm-PCR amplification of CDR3. MiXCR was run by TCRdb on the multiplex PCR reads, yielding one entry per CDR3 protein. Among approximately 300,000 distinct CDR3 sequences listed, 15% to 20% were seen once. Time point described: newly diagnosed GD, antithyroid drugs for less than 3 months. Preparation of the TCR library used RNA extracted from PBMCs. This clonotype came up many times. Its target is not known. The length of the CDR3 is 12 residues. V shed 10 bases, J shed 2 bases, and the junction held 3 bases outside the gene matches. CDR1 and CDR2 (germline): MNHEY, SVGEGT.

The origin of this receptor is a female donor with Graves disease. The sequencing here drew on peripheral blood mononuclear cells (PBMCs), taken at new diagnosis, from a patient treated with antithyroid drugs. This chain links TRBV6-2 or TRBV6-3 with TRBJ2-3, with 7 positions matching TRBD1. The CDR3 coding sequence is TGTGCCACGGGACAGCCCACAGATACGCAGTATTTT. Residues: CATGQPTDTQYF.